Presented here are 8 T cell receptor beta chains from one specimen sequenced in a study of blood T cell repertoires in COVID-19. Only in-frame clones appear in the TCRdb table, and some are missing; sequencing was by immunoSEQ multiplex PCR. Here the sample spans 200,000 to 250,000 clones, approximately 80% being singletons. The sequencing input was peripheral blood. The receptors come from a woman aged 45-65 years with acute or convalescent COVID-19.

This clone was recorded a few times. This chain links TRBV11-3 with TRBJ2-7; D might be TRBD2 (6 bases). This CDR3 spans 15 amino acids. V lost 0 bases to trimming and J lost 6 bases, with 15 bases between them. Germline lookup yields CDR1 SGHNT and CDR2 YENEEA. The CDR3 DNA reads TGTGCCAGCAGCTTAGACTCCCTAGGAGCGGGCGAGCAGTACTTC. The encoded protein is CASSLDSLGAGEQYF. The variable domain in full, with the rest retrieved from reference TRBV11-3 and TRBJ2-7, is EAGVVQSPRYKIIEKKQPVAFWCNPISGHNTLYWYLQNLGQGPELLIRYENEEAVDDSQLPKDRFSAERLKGVDSTLKIQPAELGDSAVYLCASSLDSLGAGEQYFGPGTRLTVT.

This clone was found a few times. Additional DNA sequences in this sample encode the identical CDR3. The V and J genes are TRBV5-1 and TRBJ1-1; 8 bases agree with TRBD1. The CDR3 totals 14 residues. V shed 5 bases and J 1 base; nucleotides not matched to a gene: 4. From germline, CDR1 is SGHRS and CDR2 YFSETQ. Here the CDR3 reads CASRPTGGNTEAFF. The CDR3 DNA sequence: TGCGCCAGCAGACCAACAGGGGGGAACACTGAAGCTTTCTTT.

The genes are TRBV6-6 and TRBJ2-1, with 13 bases fitting TRBD2. CDR1 MNHNY and CDR2 SVGAGI come from the germline V gene (reference sequence). J gave up 5 bases and V 6 bases, and 13 bases lay outside the gene matches. The CDR3 length is 18 residues. DNA for the CDR3: TGTGCCAGCAGCCGATACCCCGGACTAGCGGGAGTGCACAATGAGCAGTTCTTC. It is translated as CASSRYPGLAGVHNEQFF.

This clone turned up a few times. This chain joins TRBV7-2 and TRBJ1-5, with 9 bases matching TRBD1. V dropped 7 bases and J dropped 5; count of bases not matched to a gene: 9. The germline V gene has CDR1 SGHTA and CDR2 FQGNSA. The CDR3 has 15 amino acids. CDR3 sequence: CASTPGDREHQPQHF. Here the CDR3 DNA reads TGTGCCAGCACCCCCGGGGACAGGGAACATCAGCCCCAGCATTTT.

The chain has TRBV10-2 and TRBJ2-7; D is ambiguous. V lost 7 bases to trimming and J lost 3 bases, with 16 bases between them. Germline V CDR1 and CDR2: WSHSY, SAAADI. The CDR3 is made up of 14 amino acids. The CDR3 sequence: CASTGTGVSYEQYF. The CDR3 DNA sequence: TGCGCCAGCACTGGTACCGGAGTGAGCTACGAGCAGTACTTC.

This rearrangement joins TRBV5-1 to TRBJ2-3, with D tentatively TRBD2 (5 bases). CDR1 and CDR2 (germline): SGHRS, YFSETQ. Trimming pared 0 bases from V and 3 bases from J, leaving 11 bases between. CDR3 size: 15 residues. CDR3 loop: CASSLGGSVTDTQYF. CDR3 bases: TGCGCCAGCAGCTTGGGTGGGAGTGTTACAGATACGCAGTATTTT.

The chain couples TRBV10-3 to TRBJ1-6; the match to TRBD1 covers 8 bases. After removal of 10 bases from V and 10 bases from J, the junction contained 9 bases not matched to a gene. The CDR3 is made up of 13 amino acids. The germline V gene has CDR1 ENHRY and CDR2 SYGVKD. The CDR3 coding sequence is TGTGCCACTAGGGGACAGGAGGGATCACCCCTCCACTTT. Its translation: CATRGQEGSPLHF.

The DNA of the CDR3 is TGTGCCAGCAGCTACTCCTACGAGCAGTACTTC. This translates into CASSYSYEQYF. The chain joins TRBV3-1 (or the pseudogene TRBV3-2) to TRBJ2-7; no firm D call. V lost 5 bases and J lost 0, with 2 bases in between. The CDR3 covers 11 residues. Germline V gene data show CDR1 as LGHDT and CDR2 as YNNKEL (reference sequence).